This T cell receptor (beta chain) appears in the sequencing data of a study of T cells after yellow fever vaccination. Template-switching 5'RACE yielded the TCR cDNA; a universal primer site and UMIs were added in the process. TCRdb ran MiXCR on the 5' RACE reads and lists one entry per CDR3 protein. This sample has 150,000 to 200,000 distinct CDR3 sequences, with 7% to 10% found just once. On this clonotype itself: Its antigen is undetermined.

Findings and caveats of the study: The study re-detected most primary-vaccination clones after the booster (approximately 96% CD4, almost 90% CD8). A secondary response was less intense yet reached its peak sooner, at day 5 versus 15. Abundant bulk-derived clonotypes could contaminate FACS-sorted repertoires.

Trimming removed 5 bases from V and 5 bases from J, with 14 bases in between. CDR1 is KGHDR, CDR2 SFDVKD, per germline. The CDR3 contains 15 residues. The input for sequencing was CD8+ T cells sorted from PBMCs, taken 45 days after the yellow fever booster vaccination. This chain connects TRBV24-1 to TRBJ2-2, with D tentatively TRBD1 (6 bases). The TCR originated in a young man who received the YFV17D yellow fever vaccine. CDR3 region: CATSGRDTFTGELFF. In nucleotides, the CDR3 is TGTGCCACCAGTGGACGGGACACCTTTACCGGGGAGCTGTTTTTT.